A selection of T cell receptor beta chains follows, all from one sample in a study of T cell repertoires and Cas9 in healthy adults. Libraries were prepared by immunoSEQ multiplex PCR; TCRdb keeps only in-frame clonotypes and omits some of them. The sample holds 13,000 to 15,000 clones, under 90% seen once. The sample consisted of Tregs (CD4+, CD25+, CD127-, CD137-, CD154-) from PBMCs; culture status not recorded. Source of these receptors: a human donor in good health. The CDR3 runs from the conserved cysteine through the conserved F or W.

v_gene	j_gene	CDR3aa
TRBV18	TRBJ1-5	CASSPRQNNQPQHF
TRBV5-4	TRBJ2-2	CASSLESSGGAGELFF
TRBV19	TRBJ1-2	CATHPGFRDRRGYTF
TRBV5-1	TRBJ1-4	CASSLEGRGNEKLFF
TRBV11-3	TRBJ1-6	CASPPQGTDSPLHF
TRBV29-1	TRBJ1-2	CSAGSTAGYTF
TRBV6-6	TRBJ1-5	CASSYAGTGTNQPQHF
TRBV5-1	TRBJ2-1	CASSPLRSYNEQFF
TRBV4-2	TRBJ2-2	CASSQLAGVRRYTGELFF
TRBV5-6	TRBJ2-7	CASSRRGQSYEQYF
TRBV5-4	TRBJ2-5	CASSLVPGPQETQYF
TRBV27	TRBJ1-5	CASRPQGSLSNQPQHF
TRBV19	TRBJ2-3	CASSSGGADTQYF
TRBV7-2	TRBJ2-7	CASSTGQGSYEQYF
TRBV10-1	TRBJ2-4	CASSPLRGNIQYF
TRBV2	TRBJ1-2	CASSHTGGLFHGYTF
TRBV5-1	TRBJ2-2	CASSARQNTGELFF
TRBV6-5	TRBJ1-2	CASSLRLFMGGYTF
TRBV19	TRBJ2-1	CASSNQLSSYNEQFF
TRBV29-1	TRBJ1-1	CSVVEGTGNTEAFF